The clone carrying this T cell receptor beta chain turned up a few times. The CDR3 is made up of 15 amino acids. Trimming left V 0 bases short and J 0 bases short, with 6 bases between. This sample stems from a study of early T cells in non-severe SARS-CoV-2 infection. TCRdb itself ran the 5' RACE reads through MiXCR, one entry per CDR3 protein. The data contain 55,000 to 70,000 distinct CDR3 sequences, around 9.9% of them singletons. J is TRBJ1-5 and V is TRBV12-3 or TRBV12-4; D is uncertain. Sequenced input: whole blood. The sequence was collected from an adult who was a healthcare worker with PCR-confirmed SARS-CoV-2 infection or an uninfected control (not recorded which). This CDR3 is CASSLARHSNQPQHF. CDR3 DNA sequence: TGTGCCAGCAGTTTAGCCAGGCATAGCAATCAGCCCCAGCATTTT.